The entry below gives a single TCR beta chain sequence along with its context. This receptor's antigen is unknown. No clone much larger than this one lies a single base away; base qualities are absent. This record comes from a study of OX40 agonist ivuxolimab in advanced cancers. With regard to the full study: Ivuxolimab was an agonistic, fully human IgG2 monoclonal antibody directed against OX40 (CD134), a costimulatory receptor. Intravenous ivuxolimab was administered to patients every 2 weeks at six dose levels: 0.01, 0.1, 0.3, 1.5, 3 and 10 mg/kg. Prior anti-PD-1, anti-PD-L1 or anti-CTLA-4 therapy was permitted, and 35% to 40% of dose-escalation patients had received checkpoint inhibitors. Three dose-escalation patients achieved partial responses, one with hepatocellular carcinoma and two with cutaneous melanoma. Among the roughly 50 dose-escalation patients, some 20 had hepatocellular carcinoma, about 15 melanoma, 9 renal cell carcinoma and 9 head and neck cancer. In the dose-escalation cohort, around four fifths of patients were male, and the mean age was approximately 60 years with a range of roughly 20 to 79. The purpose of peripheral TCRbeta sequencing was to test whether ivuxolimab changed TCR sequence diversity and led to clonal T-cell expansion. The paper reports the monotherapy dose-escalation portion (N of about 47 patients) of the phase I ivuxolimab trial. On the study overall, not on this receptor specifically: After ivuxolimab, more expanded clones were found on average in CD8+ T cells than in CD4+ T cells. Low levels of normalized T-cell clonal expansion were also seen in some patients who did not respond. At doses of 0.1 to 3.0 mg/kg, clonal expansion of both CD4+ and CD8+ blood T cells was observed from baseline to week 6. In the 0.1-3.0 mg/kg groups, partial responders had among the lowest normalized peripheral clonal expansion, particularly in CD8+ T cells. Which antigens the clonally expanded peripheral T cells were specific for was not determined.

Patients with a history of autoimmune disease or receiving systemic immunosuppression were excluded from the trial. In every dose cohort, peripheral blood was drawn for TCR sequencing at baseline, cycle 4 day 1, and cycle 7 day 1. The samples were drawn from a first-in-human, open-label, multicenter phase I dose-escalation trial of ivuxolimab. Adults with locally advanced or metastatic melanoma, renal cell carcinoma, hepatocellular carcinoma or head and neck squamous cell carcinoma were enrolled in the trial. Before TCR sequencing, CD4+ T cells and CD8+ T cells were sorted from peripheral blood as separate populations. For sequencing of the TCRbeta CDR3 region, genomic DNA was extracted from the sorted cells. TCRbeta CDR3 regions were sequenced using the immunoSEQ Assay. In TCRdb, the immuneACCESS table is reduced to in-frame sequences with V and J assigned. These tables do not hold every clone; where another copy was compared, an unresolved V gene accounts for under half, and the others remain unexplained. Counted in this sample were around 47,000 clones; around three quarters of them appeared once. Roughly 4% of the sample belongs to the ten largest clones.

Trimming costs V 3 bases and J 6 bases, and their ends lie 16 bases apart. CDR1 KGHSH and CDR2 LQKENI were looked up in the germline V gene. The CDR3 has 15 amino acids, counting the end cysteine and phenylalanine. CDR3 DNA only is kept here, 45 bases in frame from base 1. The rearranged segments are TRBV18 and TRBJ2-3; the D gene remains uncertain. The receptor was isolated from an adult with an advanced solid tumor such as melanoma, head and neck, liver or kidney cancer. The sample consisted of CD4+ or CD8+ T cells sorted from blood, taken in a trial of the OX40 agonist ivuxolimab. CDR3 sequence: CASSPSSRLGDTQYF. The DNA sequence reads TGTGCCAGCTCACCCTCATCCCGCCTGGGGGATACGCAGTATTTT.